The T cell receptor beta chain described here comes from a study of blood T cell repertoires in COVID-19. Seattle patient enrollment occurred during active infection, with longitudinal follow-up thereafter. This CDR3 is built from 13 residues. Trimming stripped 10 bases from V and 4 bases from J, with 14 bases between. The germline V gene encodes CDR1 LGHDT and CDR2 YNNKEL (reference sequence). In the original analysis: Reference gene primer amplification gave nucleated cell count estimates. Libraries were prepared by immunoSEQ multiplex PCR; TCRdb keeps only in-frame clonotypes and omits some of them. The V and J calls and clone size are taken from that table; D and trimming were inferred from the DNA. The table lists roughly 240,000 clones, around 85% of them singletons.

The sequence derives from a man aged 50-59 years with COVID-19, enrolled during active disease. The chain carries TRBV3-1 (or the pseudogene TRBV3-2) and TRBJ2-1; possible D gene TRBD1, 6 bases. Sequenced input: peripheral blood. CDR3 sequence: CATGETSYNEQFF. The CDR3 region has the DNA TGTGCCACAGGGGAGACCTCATACAATGAGCAGTTCTTC.